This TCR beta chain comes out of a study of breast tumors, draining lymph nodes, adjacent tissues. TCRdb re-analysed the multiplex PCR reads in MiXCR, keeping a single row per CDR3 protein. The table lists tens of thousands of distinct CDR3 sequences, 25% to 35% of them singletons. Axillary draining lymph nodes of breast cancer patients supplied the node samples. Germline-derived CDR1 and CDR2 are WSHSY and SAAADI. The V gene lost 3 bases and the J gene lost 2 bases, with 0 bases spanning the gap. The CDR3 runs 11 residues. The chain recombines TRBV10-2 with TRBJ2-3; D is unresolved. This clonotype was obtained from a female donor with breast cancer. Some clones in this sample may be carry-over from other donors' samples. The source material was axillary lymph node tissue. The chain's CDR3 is CASSDTDTQYF. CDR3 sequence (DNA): TGCGCCAGCAGTGACACAGATACGCAGTATTTT.